Each of the 17 T cell receptor beta chains below was sequenced from the same sample in a study of response to subunit inactivated influenza vaccine. TCRdb re-derived calls from the RT-PCR reads in MiXCR, one entry per CDR3 protein. This sample has over 150,000 distinct CDR3 sequences, with about a tenth found just once. The sample in question was non-naive T cells sorted from PBMCs, obtained around seven weeks after vaccination. The source is a man aged 50 to 59 who received an inactivated influenza vaccine.

The table lists this clonotype with many counts. This rearrangement joins TRBV15 to TRBJ2-3; maybe TRBD1 (6 bases). This CDR3 region has 15 residues. CDR1 and CDR2 (germline): LNHNV, YYDKDF (reference sequence). The V and J ends lost 1 base and 4 bases respectively, with 12 bases between them. The CDR3, as DNA: TGTGCCACCAGCAGAGCTCCAGGGGCAGCAGATACGCAGTATTTT. This sequence encodes CATSRAPGAADTQYF.

The J gene is TRBJ1-1, the V gene TRBV11-2; 7 positions match TRBD1. Germline V gives CDR1 SGHAT, CDR2 FQNNGV. The ends lost 1 base at V and 11 bases at J; junction bases unmatched: 7. This CDR3 contains 13 residues. The CDR3 loop reads CASSLVDRTVAFF. The CDR3 nucleotides read TGTGCCAGCAGCTTAGTGGACAGGACGGTGGCTTTCTTT.

At least ten counts were recorded for this clonotype. The rearrangement joins TRBV7-2 to TRBJ2-7, with 11 bases identical to TRBD1. Trimming cost V 6 bases and J 6 bases; bases outside gene matches: 10. The CDR3 length is 15 residues. Germline CDR1 is SGHTA and CDR2 is FQGNSA. CDR3 in amino acids: CASSYTGTGGREQYF. Here the CDR3 DNA reads TGTGCCAGCAGTTATACCGGGACAGGGGGACGCGAGCAGTACTTC.

CDR3 in amino acids: CASPCFNEKLFF. CDR3 bases: TGTGCCAGCCCTTGCTTTAATGAAAAACTGTTTTTT. The chain couples TRBV6-6 to TRBJ1-4; D is undetermined. This CDR3 comprises 12 residues. The germline gives CDR1 MNHNY, CDR2 SVGAGI (reference sequence). V lost 8 bases and J lost 4, with 8 bases in between.

The V gene is TRBV6-1, the J gene TRBJ2-2; no reliable D call. The V gene's germline CDR1 is MNHNS and CDR2 SASEGT. V lost 8 bases to trimming and J lost 1 base, with 11 bases between them. The CDR3 has 14 amino acids. CDR3 nucleotide sequence: TGTGCCAGCTTTGAAAGGGAGAACACCGGGGAGCTGTTTTTT. Translated: CASFERENTGELFF.

This clonotype was counted between two and nine times. The chain carries TRBV6-2 or TRBV6-3 and TRBJ2-5; possible D gene TRBD1, 6 bases. The germline gives CDR1 MNHEY, CDR2 SVGEGT. The ends were cut back, 6 bases at V and 3 bases at J, with 20 bases in the middle. The CDR3 consists of 16 residues. The CDR3 sequence is CASSQDQGWEKETQYF. CDR3 nucleotide sequence: TGTGCCAGCAGCCAAGATCAGGGGTGGGAGAAAGAGACCCAGTACTTC.

V gene TRBV7-9 combines with J gene TRBJ1-1, with unresolved D. Trimming pared 3 bases from V and 11 bases from J, leaving 13 bases between. Germline V gene data show CDR1 as SEHNR and CDR2 as FQNEAQ (reference sequence). This CDR3 contains 12 residues. The CDR3 protein is CASSLVIGMAFF. The DNA for the CDR3 is TGTGCCAGCAGCTTGGTCATAGGGATGGCTTTCTTT.

This clonotype was seen a handful of times. The chain combines TRBV5-1 with TRBJ2-7, with 7 bases matching TRBD2. The ends lost 4 bases at V and 3 bases at J; junction bases unmatched: 10. CDR1 is SGHRS and CDR2 is YFSETQ in the germline V gene. This CDR3 comprises 15 residues. Written as DNA, the CDR3 is TGCGCCAGCAGCCTGTCCCCGGGAGGTCTCTACGAGCAGTACTTC. Amino acid sequence: CASSLSPGGLYEQYF.

The chain links TRBV20-1 to TRBJ2-7; 7 bases line up with TRBD1. V lost 6 bases to trimming and J lost 0 bases; unmatched junction nucleotides: 5. CDR1 and CDR2 from the germline V gene are DFQATT and SNEGSKA (reference sequence). The CDR3 consists of 13 residues. CDR3 coding DNA: TGCAGTGCCAAGGGACAGAGCTCCTACGAGCAGTACTTC. Translated, it gives CSAKGQSSYEQYF.

The CDR3 sequence: CASSFQGRDGYTF. DNA for the CDR3: TGTGCCAGCAGCTTCCAGGGGAGGGATGGCTACACCTTC. The chain combines TRBV7-9 with TRBJ1-2; TRBD1 might be the D (6 bases). CDR1 is SEHNR and CDR2 is FQNEAQ in the germline V gene (reference sequence). Trimming stripped 3 bases from V and 6 bases from J, with 11 bases between. CDR3 size: 13 residues.

The chain is built from TRBV15 and TRBJ2-7; TRBD2 agrees at 10 bases. Germline CDR1 reads LNHNV; CDR2 reads YYDKDF (reference sequence). The CDR3 length is 15 residues. V dropped 1 base and J dropped 4; count of bases not matched to a gene: 4. The CDR3 reads CATSRVAGGTYEQYF. DNA of the CDR3: TGTGCCACCAGCAGAGTAGCGGGAGGCACATACGAGCAGTACTTC.

The sample holds many counts of this clonotype. The rearrangement links TRBV7-2 to TRBJ2-7; 10 nucleotides agree with TRBD1. The CDR3 has 16 residues. The V gene's germline CDR1 is SGHTA and CDR2 FQGNSA. The V and J ends lost 5 bases and 4 bases, in that order; junction bases with no gene match: 11. CDR3 residues: CASSLGPTGGAYEQYF. In DNA, the CDR3 is TGTGCCAGCAGCCTAGGCCCGACAGGGGGCGCGTACGAGCAGTACTTC.

The chain employs TRBV10-3 and TRBJ2-7, with D possibly called TRBD1 or TRBD2 (5 bases each). V gave up 7 bases and J gave up 4 bases, with 14 bases separating them. Germline assignment: CDR1 ENHRY and CDR2 SYGVKD. The CDR3 runs 13 residues. Written as DNA, the CDR3 is TGTGCCATCATTCGGGACCTAGGGTACGAGCAGTACTTC. Amino acid sequence: CAIIRDLGYEQYF.

This clonotype was counted ten times or more. This chain uses TRBV10-2 with TRBJ1-2; a possible D gene is TRBD1 (6 bases). Germline V gene sequence: CDR1 WSHSY, CDR2 SAAADI. V lost 6 bases, J lost 6 bases, and 17 bases lay in between. This CDR3 spans 14 amino acids. CDR3 residues: CASSALRQVDGYTF. The CDR3 DNA is TGCGCCAGCAGCGCTCTCCGACAGGTCGATGGCTACACCTTC.

In its sample, this clonotype was seen many times. The CDR3 region has the DNA TGCAGTGCTACTTGGCCAGCCACAGATACGCAGTATTTT. Translated: CSATWPATDTQYF. The chain recombines TRBV20-1 with TRBJ2-3; D is unclear. The CDR3 is 13 residues long. V was trimmed by 4 bases and J by 2 bases, leaving 10 bases between them. Per germline, CDR1 DFQATT and CDR2 SNEGSKA (reference sequence).

This clonotype turned up a few times. The J gene is TRBJ1-5, the V gene TRBV7-9, with D uncertain. V was trimmed by 2 bases and J by 3 bases, leaving 8 bases between them. This CDR3 is built from 14 residues. Per the germline V gene, CDR1 is SEHNR and CDR2 is FQNEAQ (reference sequence). CDR3 loop: CASSLIGYNQPQHF. DNA for the CDR3: TGTGCCAGCAGCTTAATCGGTTACAATCAGCCCCAGCATTTT. The full variable domain, completed using reference TRBV7-9 and TRBJ1-5, is DTGVSQNPRHKITKRGQNVTFRCDPISEHNRLYWYRQTLGQGPEFLTYFQNEAQLEKSRLLSDRFSAERPKGSFSTLEIQRTEQGDSAMYLCASSLIGYNQPQHFGDGTRLSIL.

There are many counts of this clonotype. The chain recombines TRBV3-1 with TRBJ2-7; D call uncertain. V lost 2 bases and J lost 8, with 10 bases in between. Germline CDR1 LGHDT, CDR2 YNNKEL (reference sequence). The CDR3 consists of 12 residues. CDR3 nucleotide sequence: TGTGCCAGCAGCCAATCAGCCGGCAAGCAGTACTTC. Translated: CASSQSAGKQYF.